A selection of T cell receptor beta chains follows, all from one sample in a study of beta chain features in type 1 diabetes. Using immunoSEQ multiplex PCR, the repertoire was profiled, and TCRdb retains in-frame clones only, with some absent. The table shows hundreds of thousands of clones, with around 16% occurring only once. The sequenced sample was naive CD4+ T cells from blood. The receptors come from a man aged 18 to 30 in good health. Each CDR3 is given with its conserved first and last residue. D genes are given only for firm matches. Some rows have no size entry. The others give once, few or many, or a class for an expanded clone.

few	TRBV2	NA	TRBJ2-2	CASSEAQYSTGELFF	TGTGCCAGCAGTGAAGCCCAGTACTCGACCGGGGAGCTGTTTTTT
NA	TRBV5-1	TRBD2	TRBJ2-3	CASSLTGLAGGSNTQYF	TGCGCCAGCAGCTTGACAGGACTAGCGGGAGGGTCGAATACGCAGTATTTT
few	TRBV25-1	TRBD1	TRBJ2-2	CASSVPGTATGELFF	TGTGCCAGCAGTGTACCGGGGACAGCCACCGGGGAGCTGTTTTTT
NA	TRBV18	TRBD2	TRBJ2-1	CASSGLAGDYNEQFF	TGTGCCAGCTCAGGACTAGCGGGGGACTACAATGAGCAGTTCTTC
NA	TRBV25-1	NA	TRBJ2-7	CATSKGGLYEQYF	TGTGCCACCTCAAAGGGGGGGCTTTACGAGCAGTACTTC
NA	TRBV5-1	NA	TRBJ1-6	CASSFGQPGNSPLHF	TGCGCCAGCAGCTTCGGACAGCCCGGTAATTCACCCCTCCACTTT
NA	TRBV7-9	NA	TRBJ1-1	CASSLDMGTEAFF	TGTGCCAGCAGCTTAGATATGGGCACTGAAGCTTTCTTT
NA	TRBV4-1	NA	TRBJ2-1	CASSQQGSQVYNEQFF	TGCGCCAGCAGCCAACAGGGATCACAAGTTTACAATGAGCAGTTCTTC
NA	TRBV15	NA	TRBJ2-5	CATSRGGPRDQETQYF	TGTGCCACCAGCAGAGGAGGTCCGAGAGACCAAGAGACCCAGTACTTC
few	TRBV19	TRBD1	TRBJ2-5	CASRRQGEETQYF	TGTGCCAGTAGAAGACAGGGAGAAGAGACCCAGTACTTC
NA	TRBV4-3	NA	TRBJ1-2	CASSQYQGNYGYTF	TGCGCCAGCAGCCAATATCAGGGCAACTATGGCTACACCTTC
few	TRBV10-2	TRBD2	TRBJ2-3	CASRASGNTDTQYF	TGCGCCAGCAGGGCTAGCGGGAACACAGATACGCAGTATTTT
many	TRBV7-9	TRBD1	TRBJ2-7	CASSPQGAPVHEQYF	TGTGCCAGCAGCCCACAGGGGGCTCCCGTCCACGAGCAGTACTTC
NA	TRBV28	NA	TRBJ2-7	CASTRRRTARVIYEQYF	TGTGCCAGCACGAGAAGGAGGACCGCCAGGGTAATCTACGAGCAGTACTTC
NA	TRBV5-1	TRBD1	TRBJ1-2	CASSSNGGQGRGGYTF	TGCGCCAGCAGCTCGAACGGCGGACAGGGGAGAGGTGGCTACACCTTC
NA	TRBV19	TRBD1	TRBJ2-7	CASSRQGSFYEQYF	TGTGCCAGTAGCCGACAGGGGAGTTTTTACGAGCAGTACTTC
NA	TRBV6-1	NA	TRBJ1-1	CASSEKWTGPNTEAFF	TGTGCCAGCAGTGAAAAGTGGACGGGGCCCAACACTGAAGCTTTCTTT
few	TRBV7-2	TRBD2	TRBJ2-7	CASSPGLAGSYEQYF	TGTGCCAGCAGCCCGGGACTAGCGGGATCTTACGAGCAGTACTTC